Presented here are 30 T cell receptor beta chains from one specimen sequenced in a study of blood T cell repertoires in COVID-19. The data were produced by immunoSEQ multiplex PCR, yet TCRdb's version contains in-frame clones alone and is incomplete. The table includes a few hundred thousand clones, nearly 90% detected once. Sequencing used PBMCs or T cells enriched from blood (not recorded which). The receptors were sampled from a woman in her 30s who had recovered from COVID-19.

The chain uses TRBV7-2 and TRBJ1-2, with D perhaps matching TRBD1 (6 bases). The V end was cut by 7 bases, the J end by 8 bases, with 23 bases between. The CDR3 runs to 15 residues. Germline V CDR1 and CDR2: SGHTA, FQGNSA. The CDR3 sequence: CASNSKWQGLDGYTF. CDR3 sequence (DNA): TGTGCCAGCAATTCTAAATGGCAGGGGCTAGACGGCTACACCTTC.

The CDR3 is CASSRTEQLYEQYF. CDR3 nucleotide sequence: TGTGCCAGCAGTCGTACAGAGCAACTCTACGAGCAGTACTTC. The gene calls are TRBV7-8 and TRBJ2-7; no clear D gene. The CDR3 contains 14 residues. Trimming removed 6 bases from V and 3 bases from J, with 15 bases in between. CDR1 is SGHVS, CDR2 FQNEAQ, per germline.

The chain joins TRBV27 to TRBJ1-2, with 7 nucleotides matching TRBD1. Germline assignment: CDR1 MNHEY and CDR2 SMNVEV (reference sequence). The length of the CDR3 is 14 residues. V shed 7 bases, J shed 0 bases, and the junction held 5 bases outside the gene matches. CDR3 region: CASTNRGANYGYTF. CDR3 coding DNA: TGTGCCAGCACAAACAGGGGAGCTAACTATGGCTACACCTTC.

The chain links TRBV6-5 to TRBJ2-7; D not resolved. Trimming shortened V by 2 bases and J by 3 bases, and 8 bases separated the two germline ends. Germline loops: CDR1 MNHEY, CDR2 SVGAGI. This CDR3 is built from 13 residues. The CDR3, as DNA: TGTGCCAGCAGTTACGATGCCAGCTACGAGCAGTACTTC. It translates to CASSYDASYEQYF.

V gene TRBV11-2 combines with J gene TRBJ1-1; 7 positions agree with TRBD1. The CDR3 is 17 residues long. V was pared by 0 bases and J by 4 bases, with 11 bases of the junction left unmatched. Germline values: CDR1 SGHAT, CDR2 FQNNGV. The CDR3 sequence is CASSLDLAGSGGTEAFF. Here the CDR3 DNA reads TGTGCCAGCAGCTTAGATCTGGCGGGGTCAGGGGGCACTGAAGCTTTCTTT.

This rearrangement joins TRBV7-2 to TRBJ1-2; perhaps TRBD1 as D (6 bases). The CDR3 covers 13 residues. Trimming left V 2 bases short and J 6 bases short, with 10 bases between. Germline V CDR1 and CDR2: SGHTA, FQGNSA. CDR3 loop: CASSLIRGHGYTF. CDR3 coding DNA: TGTGCCAGCAGCTTAATCAGGGGACATGGCTACACCTTC.

The V call is TRBV6-5, the J call TRBJ2-7; TRBD2 agrees at 8 bases. The germline V gene has CDR1 MNHEY and CDR2 SVGAGI. The CDR3 spans 12 residues. Trimming cost V 7 bases and J 6 bases; bases outside gene matches: 5. The CDR3 loop is CASTGGTSEQYF. The DNA for the CDR3 is TGTGCCAGCACCGGGGGGACTAGCGAGCAGTACTTC.

This rearrangement joins TRBV7-2 to TRBJ2-3; 10 bases match TRBD1. CDR3 length: 16 amino acids. The germline V gene has CDR1 SGHTA and CDR2 FQGNSA. Trimming took 5 bases from V and 4 from J; bases not matched to a gene: 9. For the CDR3, the DNA is TGTGCCAGCAGCCCCGCCGGGACAGGGGTTTCAGATACGCAGTATTTT. Amino acid sequence: CASSPAGTGVSDTQYF.

V gene TRBV2 combines with J gene TRBJ1-4; D call uncertain. Trimming stripped 7 bases from V and 8 bases from J, with 8 bases between. The CDR3 runs 11 residues. Germline loops: CDR1 SNHLY, CDR2 FYNNEI. This CDR3 reads CASTPREKLFF. Here the CDR3 DNA reads TGTGCCAGCACCCCGCGGGAAAAACTGTTTTTT.

The J gene is TRBJ1-5, the V gene TRBV12-3 or TRBV12-4; tentatively, D is TRBD1 (5 bases). The CDR3 totals 13 residues. V gave up 3 bases and J gave up 7 bases, with 10 bases separating them. The DNA for the CDR3 is TGTGCCAGCAGTTTCCAGGGTGGACAGCCCCAGCATTTT. Residues: CASSFQGGQPQHF.

This sequence joins TRBV19 and TRBJ1-4, with D unresolved. V lost 6 bases and J lost 4, with 6 bases in between. The CDR3 has 12 residues. The germline V gene has CDR1 LNHDA and CDR2 SQIVND (reference sequence). The CDR3: CASRALNEKLFF. CDR3 coding DNA: TGTGCCAGTAGGGCCCTTAATGAAAAACTGTTTTTT.

This clone was counted once. This rearrangement joins TRBV19 to TRBJ1-6; TRBD1 is a possible D gene (5 bases). Germline CDR1 is LNHDA and CDR2 is SQIVND (reference sequence). V shed 6 bases and J shed 8 bases, with 17 bases lying between them. The CDR3 covers 15 residues. CDR3 amino acids: CASRPGRPGDSPLHF. CDR3 sequence (DNA): TGTGCCAGTAGGCCTGGACGACCGGGGGATTCACCCCTCCACTTT.

The V and J genes are TRBV4-3 and TRBJ1-5; no reliable D call. CDR1 LGHNA and CDR2 YSLEER come from the germline V gene. The CDR3 is made up of 16 amino acids. The V gene lost 2 bases and the J gene lost 2 bases, with 13 bases spanning the gap. This CDR3 reads CASSQSGVMGNQPQHF. The CDR3 nucleotides read TGCGCCAGCAGCCAATCAGGCGTCATGGGCAATCAGCCCCAGCATTTT.

The chain carries TRBV10-3 and TRBJ1-1, with D possibly TRBD1 on 6 matching bases. CDR1 is ENHRY, CDR2 SYGVKD, per germline. The CDR3 consists of 12 residues. V lost 11 bases and J 0 bases, leaving 10 bases between the germline ends. CDR3 DNA sequence: TGTGCCGCTGGACAGTTGAACACTGAAGCTTTCTTT. Its translation: CAAGQLNTEAFF.

V gene TRBV4-2 combines with J gene TRBJ2-7; D ambiguous. V lost 0 bases to trimming and J lost 4 bases, with 7 bases between them. The CDR3 contains 13 residues. In germline, CDR1 is LGHNA, CDR2 YNFKEQ. The CDR3 region is CASSQDLRYEQYF. CDR3 DNA: TGTGCCAGCAGCCAAGATCTTCGGTACGAGCAGTACTTC.

The V gene is TRBV19, the J gene TRBJ1-3, with D uncertain. Germline V gene lookup returns CDR1 LNHDA and CDR2 SQIVND (reference sequence). V shed 4 bases and J shed 1 base, with 5 bases lying between them. The length of the CDR3 is 13 residues. The CDR3 region is CASSTGSGNTIYF. The CDR3 DNA reads as TGTGCCAGTAGTACGGGGTCTGGAAACACCATATATTTT.

This chain uses TRBV13 with TRBJ2-3; D gene uncertain. The germline V gene has CDR1 PRHDT and CDR2 FYEKMQ (reference sequence). The CDR3 length is 17 residues. The germline V and J ends were trimmed by 4 bases and 2 bases, with 19 bases remaining between them. The chain's CDR3 is CASSSHMQKIPTDTQYF. The CDR3 nucleotides read TGTGCCAGCAGCTCCCACATGCAAAAAATACCCACAGATACGCAGTATTTT.

The chain couples TRBV6-2 or TRBV6-3 to TRBJ2-5; TRBD1 is a possible D gene (6 bases). This CDR3 has 16 residues. CDR1 is MNHEY and CDR2 is SVGEGT in the germline V gene. The germline V and J ends were trimmed by 2 bases and 5 bases, with 18 bases remaining between them. This chain's CDR3 is CASSYPTPDSLETQYF. CDR3 DNA: TGTGCCAGCAGTTACCCGACCCCGGACAGCCTGGAGACCCAGTACTTC.

The gene calls are TRBV29-1 and TRBJ1-2; D might be TRBD1 (6 bases). Trimming shortened V by 4 bases and J by 2 bases, and 14 bases separated the two germline ends. CDR1 is SQVTM and CDR2 is ANQGSEA in the germline V gene. The CDR3 extends over 14 amino acids. Written as DNA, the CDR3 is TGCAGCGTTGTTGGGGACAACCTAAACTATGGCTACACCTTC. It translates to CSVVGDNLNYGYTF.

The chain couples TRBV6-5 to TRBJ2-3; possible D gene TRBD1, 5 bases. Trimming stripped 10 bases from V and 2 bases from J, with 13 bases between. CDR1 is MNHEY, CDR2 SVGAGI, per germline. This CDR3 has 13 amino acids. CDR3 loop: CATKRGFTDTQYF. For the CDR3, the DNA is TGTGCCACGAAAAGGGGTTTCACAGATACGCAGTATTTT.

The chain couples TRBV25-1 to TRBJ1-6; 12 positions agree with TRBD1. V dropped 5 bases and J dropped 9; count of bases not matched to a gene: 8. This CDR3 comprises 16 residues. The germline V gene has CDR1 MGHDK and CDR2 SYGVNS. The CDR3 DNA is TGTGCCAGCAGTCGCTGGGGGACAGGGGGCTTTTCACCCCTCCACTTT. It specifies CASSRWGTGGFSPLHF.

The chain links TRBV15 to TRBJ1-1; TRBD1 might be the D (6 bases). Germline V gene sequence: CDR1 LNHNV, CDR2 YYDKDF (reference sequence). This CDR3 comprises 16 residues. V gave up 0 bases and J gave up 1 base, with 12 bases separating them. The CDR3 region is CATSRDLGRGNTEAFF. The DNA of the CDR3 is TGTGCCACCAGCAGAGATCTGGGCAGGGGGAACACTGAAGCTTTCTTT.

The table lists this clone with a few counts. The rearrangement uses TRBV25-1 and TRBJ1-6, with 9 bases matching TRBD1. J lost 9 bases, V lost 6 bases, and 6 bases had no gene match. CDR3 length: 14 residues. Germline CDR1 MGHDK, CDR2 SYGVNS. The CDR3 sequence is CASRPGQGSSPLHF. The CDR3 region has the DNA TGTGCCAGCAGGCCGGGACAGGGCTCTTCACCCCTCCACTTT.

The CDR3 nucleotides read TGTGCCAGCAGCTCGCCTTACGGCTACGAGCAGTACTTC. Translating gives CASSSPYGYEQYF. The J gene is TRBJ2-7, the V gene TRBV9; D is unclear. V was cut by 4 bases and J by 3 bases, with 11 bases left in between. Per germline, CDR1 SGDLS and CDR2 YYNGEE. This CDR3 region has 13 residues.

The rearrangement joins TRBV7-8 to TRBJ2-1; 11 bases align to TRBD2. Germline V lookup: CDR1 SGHVS, CDR2 FQNEAQ. The CDR3 spans 16 residues. J gave up 8 bases and V 0 bases, and 6 bases lay outside the gene matches. CDR3 sequence reads: CASSLASGGAGYEQFF. In DNA, the CDR3 is TGTGCCAGCAGCTTAGCTAGCGGGGGGGCCGGATATGAGCAGTTCTTC.

The chain employs TRBV3-1 (or the pseudogene TRBV3-2) and TRBJ1-5; D ambiguous. Trimming took 5 bases from V and 1 from J, leaving 18 bases between them. The CDR3 covers 17 residues. Germline CDR1 and CDR2: LGHDT and YNNKEL (reference sequence). The CDR3 nucleotides read TGTGCCAGCAGCGCAGGCCAGCCTGCACCGAGCAATCAGCCCCAGCATTTT. It yields the protein CASSAGQPAPSNQPQHF.

Details on this clone: At one end the junction does not follow the germline gene, possibly because of a read error. This chain connects TRBV9 to TRBJ1-5, with 8 nucleotides matching TRBD1. This CDR3 has 15 amino acids. CDR1 SGDLS and CDR2 YYNGEE come from the germline V gene. DNA for the CDR3: TGTGCCAGCAGCGTAGGGTCAGGGGGCAACCAGCCCCAGCATTTT. This codes for CASSVGSGGNQPQHF.

In its sample, this clone was seen once. The V and J genes are TRBV29-1 and TRBJ2-1, with 15 nucleotides matching TRBD2. CDR1 is SQVTM and CDR2 is ANQGSEA in the germline V gene. The CDR3 covers 19 residues. Trimming took 4 bases from V and 0 from J; bases not matched to a gene: 10. The CDR3 region is CSVVGTSGGPGGSYNEQFF. The CDR3 DNA reads TGCAGCGTTGTTGGGACTAGCGGGGGGCCCGGGGGCTCCTACAATGAGCAGTTCTTC.

This clone was seen only a few times. The J gene is TRBJ1-3, the V gene TRBV9, with TRBD1 identical over 7 bases. Germline values: CDR1 SGDLS, CDR2 YYNGEE. V lost 3 bases, J lost 0 bases, and 9 bases stayed unmatched. The CDR3 loop spans 17 amino acids. The CDR3, as DNA: TGTGCCAGCAGCGGAGGACAGGTACATAGCTCTGGAAACACCATATATTTT. Translating gives CASSGGQVHSSGNTIYF.

The chain uses TRBV7-2 and TRBJ2-5, with 8 nucleotides matching TRBD1. J lost 5 bases, V lost 5 bases, and 7 bases had no gene match. Germline lookup yields CDR1 SGHTA and CDR2 FQGNSA. The CDR3 sequence is 14 residues long. CDR3 sequence: CASSTDRGLETQYF. The CDR3 DNA reads as TGTGCCAGCAGCACCGACAGGGGACTTGAGACCCAGTACTTC.